A selection of T cell receptor beta chains follows, all from one sample in a study of T cells in Graves' hyperthyroidism and ophthalmopathy. MiXCR, run by TCRdb on the multiplex PCR reads, gives a single entry per CDR3 protein. Of some 560,000 distinct CDR3 sequences listed, approximately 15% are singletons. Sequencing input: blood. The receptor source for this set is a woman in her 30s with Graves' hyperthyroidism. Both conserved end residues are part of each CDR3. A D gene is named only where the DNA matches it firmly. Size is stated as once, few, many or a size class.

many | TRBJ1-1 | 13 | TRBV12-3/TRBV12-4 | NA | CASSWGEGTEAFF | TGTGCCAGCAGTTGGGGGGAGGGGACTGAAGCTTTCTTT
few | TRBJ2-1 | 17 | TRBV4-2 | NA | CASSPVWWYRLDNEQFF | TGTGCCAGCAGCCCCGTTTGGTGGTATAGGCTTGACAATGAGCAGTTCTTC
many | TRBJ2-7 | 14 | TRBV12-3/TRBV12-4 | NA | CASSIHDRTYEQYF | TGTGCCAGCAGTATCCACGACAGAACCTACGAGCAGTACTTC
many | TRBJ2-7 | 13 | TRBV3-1 | NA | CASSLLGGLEQYF | TGTGCCAGCAGCCTCTTAGGTGGGCTGGAGCAGTACTTC
many | TRBJ1-1 | 14 | TRBV5-1 | TRBD1 | CASSGGQGNTEAFF | TGCGCCAGCAGCGGGGGACAGGGGAACACTGAAGCTTTCTTT
many | TRBJ2-3 | 16 | TRBV10-3 | TRBD1 | CAIRTGGAAPTDTQYF | TGTGCCATCAGAACAGGGGGCGCGGCCCCCACAGATACGCAGTATTTT
few | TRBJ2-1 | 13 | TRBV10-3 | TRBD1 | CAINRGSYNEQFF | TGTGCCATCAACAGGGGCTCCTACAATGAGCAGTTCTTC
once | TRBJ1-4 | 16 | TRBV11-2 | NA | CASSQDAEGVGEKLFF | TGCGCCAGCAGCCAAGATGCGGAGGGGGTGGGTGAAAAACTGTTTTTT
many | TRBJ1-5 | 14 | TRBV6-1 | NA | CASILTGSNQPQHF | TGTGCCAGCATTCTGACAGGTAGCAATCAGCCCCAGCATTTT
many | TRBJ1-5 | 13 | TRBV10-2 | NA | CASSSGEGLPQHF | TGCGCCAGCAGTTCAGGAGAGGGTTTGCCCCAGCATTTT
many | TRBJ1-6 | 12 | TRBV2 | NA | CASSEGSSPLHF | TGTGCCAGCAGTGAAGGTAGTTCACCCCTCCACTTT